These 18 T cell receptor beta chains share one sample of origin, sequenced in a study of CD8+ T cells in alopecia areata. Investigators isolated RNA and reverse transcribed it into cDNA to act as the sequencing template. Clones were read by immunoSEQ multiplex PCR, and TCRdb kept only the in-frame ones, dropping some. This table holds about 42,000 clones, 55% to 75% found once. Treatment described: oral pan-JAK inhibitor, 5-10 mg twice daily. The material sequenced was CD8+ T cells sorted from blood, taken at week 4, from a patient treated with tofacitinib. The source of these receptors is a human donor with alopecia areata.

The V and J genes are TRBV29-1 and TRBJ1-2; a weak D match, TRBD1 (5 bases). The CDR3 totals 14 residues. The germline V gene has CDR1 SQVTM and CDR2 ANQGSEA. V was clipped by 2 bases and J by 2 bases, with 12 bases between them. CDR3 region: CSVEPPGSNYGYTF. CDR3 bases: TGCAGCGTTGAACCCCCAGGGAGCAACTATGGCTACACCTTC. The full variable domain, in which reference TRBV29-1 and TRBJ1-2 provide the parts outside the CDR3, is SAVISQKPSRDICQRGTSLTIQCQVDSQVTMMFWYRQQPGQSLTLIATANQGSEATYESGFVIDKFPISRPNLTFSTLTVSNMSPEDSSIYLCSVEPPGSNYGYTFGSGTRLTVV.

The J gene is TRBJ2-3, the V gene TRBV7-2; D perhaps matches TRBD2 (6 bases). CDR3 length: 13 residues. CDR1 is SGHTA, CDR2 FQGNSA, per germline. V lost 1 base and J lost 14, with 16 bases in between. The CDR3 loop is CASSLGLVRGSYF. The CDR3, as DNA: TGTGCCAGCAGCTTAGGGTTGGTTCGGGGGTCGTATTTT.

A single count supports this clone. J is TRBJ2-1 and V is TRBV29-1, with TRBD2 matching over 9 bases. J gave up 3 bases and V 2 bases, and 5 bases lay outside the gene matches. Germline CDR1 is SQVTM and CDR2 is ANQGSEA. CDR3 length: 15 amino acids. This CDR3 is CSVERAGGNYNEQFF. For the CDR3, the DNA is TGCAGCGTTGAACGTGCGGGGGGGAACTACAATGAGCAGTTCTTC.

This chain links TRBV7-9 with TRBJ2-1; 7 bases map to TRBD1. The CDR3 sequence is 13 residues long. Trimming cost V 5 bases and J 10 bases; bases outside gene matches: 8. CDR1 SEHNR and CDR2 FQNEAQ come from the germline V gene (reference sequence). CDR3 sequence (DNA): TGTGCCAGCAGCCCCAAGACAGGGATGGAGCAGTTCTTC. Amino acid sequence: CASSPKTGMEQFF.

The rearrangement links TRBV5-1 to TRBJ2-2; 7 positions match TRBD1. CDR1 SGHRS and CDR2 YFSETQ come from the germline V gene. CDR3 length: 15 amino acids. Trimming took 2 bases from V and 4 from J; bases not matched to a gene: 5. The DNA of the CDR3 is TGCGCCAGCAGCTTCCGGACAGGAAGCACCGGGGAGCTGTTTTTT. This gives the protein CASSFRTGSTGELFF.

The chain links TRBV7-6 to TRBJ2-1, with D possibly matching TRBD1 (5 bases). Trimming pared 5 bases from V and 0 bases from J, leaving 17 bases between. This CDR3 is built from 17 residues. CDR1 is SGHVS, CDR2 FNYEAQ, per germline. The CDR3 is CASSLKETDYSYNEQFF. The CDR3 DNA reads as TGTGCCAGCAGCCTAAAAGAGACAGATTACTCCTACAATGAGCAGTTCTTC.

The chain links TRBV7-9 to TRBJ2-7; the D gene is possibly TRBD1 (6 bases). Per the germline V gene, CDR1 is SEHNR and CDR2 is FQNEAQ (reference sequence). The CDR3 loop spans 12 amino acids. The ends were cut back, 7 bases at V and 0 bases at J, with 7 bases in the middle. CDR3 sequence (DNA): TGTGCCAGCAAGGGGGTCTCCTACGAGCAGTACTTC. Translation gives CASKGVSYEQYF.

The J gene is TRBJ2-5, the V gene TRBV7-9; 7 bases match TRBD1. The CDR3 has 14 amino acids. With 5 bases clipped from V and 4 bases from J, the junction kept 7 bases outside the gene matches. Germline-derived CDR1 and CDR2 are SEHNR and FQNEAQ (reference sequence). CDR3 protein: CASSGGQEGETQYF. Here the CDR3 DNA reads TGTGCCAGCAGCGGCGGACAGGAAGGAGAGACCCAGTACTTC.

CDR3 loop: CSVSDKPYEQYF. CDR3 sequence (DNA): TGCAGCGTTTCGGACAAACCTTACGAGCAGTACTTC. The chain uses TRBV29-1 and TRBJ2-7, with D tentatively TRBD1 (5 bases). Trimming left V 5 bases short and J 4 bases short, with 12 bases between. Germline V gives CDR1 SQVTM, CDR2 ANQGSEA. The CDR3 runs 12 residues.

This chain uses TRBV6-1 with TRBJ2-6; the D gene is possibly TRBD2 (5 bases). Germline V gene sequence: CDR1 MNHNS, CDR2 SASEGT. V lost 2 bases and J 1 base, leaving 9 bases between the germline ends. CDR3 length: 16 residues. CDR3 loop: CASSETRKSGANVLTF. The CDR3, as DNA: TGTGCCAGCAGTGAAACTAGGAAATCTGGGGCCAACGTCCTGACTTTC.

The chain links TRBV30 to TRBJ1-1; D not certain. The V end was cut by 4 bases, the J end by 2 bases, with 14 bases between. Looked up from germline, CDR1 is GTSNPN and CDR2 is SVGIG (reference sequence). The CDR3 runs 14 residues. CDR3 coding DNA: TGTGCCTGGAAGTTTGACGGAATCAACACTGAAGCTTTCTTT. This encodes CAWKFDGINTEAFF. Supplemented by reference TRBV30 and TRBJ1-1, the full variable domain reads SQTIHQWPATLVQPVGSPLSLECTVEGTSNPNLYWYRQAAGRGLQLLFYSVGIGQISSEVPQNLSASRPQDRQFILSSKKLLLSDSGFYLCAWKFDGINTEAFFGQGTRLTVV.

This chain uses TRBV11-2 with TRBJ2-3; no clear D gene. CDR1 is SGHAT and CDR2 is FQNNGV in the germline V gene. Trimming stripped 11 bases from V and 2 bases from J, with 11 bases between. The CDR3 is 12 amino acids. This CDR3 reads CAAEGSTDTQYF. CDR3 sequence (DNA): TGTGCCGCCGAAGGTTCCACAGATACGCAGTATTTT. Full variable domain (missing parts from reference TRBV11-2 and TRBJ2-3): EAGVAQSPRYKIIEKRQSVAFWCNPISGHATLYWYQQILGQGPKLLIQFQNNGVVDDSQLPKDRFSAERLKGVDSTLKIQPAKLEDSAVYLCAAEGSTDTQYFGPGTRLTVL.

A few counts support this clone. The chain employs TRBV6-1 and TRBJ2-1; 9 nucleotides agree with TRBD1. Trimming took 7 bases from V and 7 from J; bases not matched to a gene: 5. CDR1 is MNHNS and CDR2 is SASEGT in the germline V gene. The CDR3 has 13 residues. Here the CDR3 reads CASTGTGLNEQFF. DNA for the CDR3: TGTGCCAGCACCGGGACAGGGCTTAATGAGCAGTTCTTC.

This clone has a handful of counts. The gene calls are TRBV27 and TRBJ2-1; TRBD1 is a possible D gene (5 bases). The CDR3 covers 11 residues. Germline values: CDR1 MNHEY, CDR2 SMNVEV (reference sequence). Trimming took off 6 bases at V and 13 bases at J, with 13 bases between the two ends. The CDR3 sequence: CASSYDSDQFF. CDR3 bases: TGTGCCAGCAGCTATGACAGCGATCAGTTCTTC.

The chain links TRBV14 to TRBJ2-1; no clear D. CDR3 length: 16 residues. V was cut by 1 base and J by 1 base, with 11 bases left in between. The germline V gene has CDR1 SGHDN and CDR2 FVKESK. The CDR3: CASSQGGRGSYNEQFF. CDR3 bases: TGTGCCAGCAGCCAAGGCGGACGTGGGTCCTACAATGAGCAGTTCTTC.

The V gene is TRBV5-6, the J gene TRBJ1-2; unclear D gene. The length of the CDR3 is 13 residues. V was cut by 0 bases and J by 8 bases, with 11 bases left in between. Germline V CDR1 and CDR2: SGHDT, YYEEEE. The CDR3 coding sequence is TGTGCCAGCAGCTTGGCCGGGAATTACGGCTACACCTTC. It codes for CASSLAGNYGYTF.

This clone was seen more than once but under ten times. The chain employs TRBV29-1 and TRBJ1-2; D is undetermined. Trimming cost V 6 bases and J 3 bases, with 8 bases left between them. Germline V lookup: CDR1 SQVTM, CDR2 ANQGSEA. The CDR3 extends over 11 amino acids. CDR3 DNA: TGCAGCGTAGCTGCCGACTATGGCTACACCTTC. This sequence encodes CSVAADYGYTF.

This clone showed up just a few times. This sequence joins TRBV6-1 and TRBJ1-6; D gene unclear. CDR3 length equals 14 residues. Germline loops: CDR1 MNHNS, CDR2 SASEGT. The ends were cut back, 2 bases at V and 2 bases at J, with 4 bases in the middle. The CDR3 protein is CASSERAYNSPLHF. DNA of the CDR3: TGTGCCAGCAGTGAAAGGGCCTATAATTCACCCCTCCACTTT.